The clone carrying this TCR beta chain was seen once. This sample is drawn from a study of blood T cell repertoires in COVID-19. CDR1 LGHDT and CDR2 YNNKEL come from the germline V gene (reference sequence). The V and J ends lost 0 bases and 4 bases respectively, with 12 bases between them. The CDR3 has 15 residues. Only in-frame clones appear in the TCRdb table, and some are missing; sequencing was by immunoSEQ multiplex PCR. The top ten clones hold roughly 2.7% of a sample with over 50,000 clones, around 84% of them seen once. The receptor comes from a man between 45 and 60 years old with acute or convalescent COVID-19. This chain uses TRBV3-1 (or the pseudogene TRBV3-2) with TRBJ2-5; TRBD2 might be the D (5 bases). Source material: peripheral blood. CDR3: CASSQEYNRGETQYF. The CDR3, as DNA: TGTGCCAGCAGCCAAGAGTACAACCGGGGAGAGACCCAGTACTTC.